Presented here are 6 T cell receptor beta chains from one specimen sequenced in a study of OX40 agonist ivuxolimab in advanced cancers. Profiling relied on immunoSEQ multiplex PCR, and the TCRdb table lists in-frame clones only, not all of them. The sample gives about 58,000 clones, 70% to 90% of which show up once; around 3.3% is in the top ten. The sample in question was CD4+ or CD8+ T cells sorted from blood, obtained in a trial of the OX40 agonist ivuxolimab. These receptors were obtained from an adult with an advanced solid tumor such as melanoma, head and neck, liver or kidney cancer.

The chain is built from TRBV4-2 and TRBJ1-6, with D possibly matching TRBD1 (5 bases). The CDR3 contains 15 residues. V gave up 4 bases and J gave up 7 bases, with 14 bases separating them. The germline gives CDR1 LGHNA, CDR2 YNFKEQ. The CDR3 protein is CASSPQGAGNSPLHF. CDR3 bases: TGTGCCAGCAGCCCCCAGGGCGCGGGGAATTCACCCCTCCACTTT.

This clone was observed a few times. J is TRBJ1-2 and V is TRBV7-9; perhaps TRBD1 as D (5 bases). Per germline, CDR1 SEHNR and CDR2 FQNEAQ (reference sequence). This CDR3 has 14 residues. Deletions cut 5 bases from V and 7 bases from J, with 17 bases between. Written as DNA, the CDR3 is TGTGCCAGCAGCCCCTTGGAGGGGCCTGTTGGCTACACCTTC. It translates to CASSPLEGPVGYTF.

This chain connects TRBV19 to TRBJ1-1; D is unresolved. The CDR3 is 13 residues long. Germline CDR1 LNHDA, CDR2 SQIVND (reference sequence). V was pared by 3 bases and J by 3 bases, with 8 bases between. Written as DNA, the CDR3 is TGTGCCAGTAGTATTAGTGTGGACACTGAAGCTTTCTTT. Translation: CASSISVDTEAFF.

This chain connects TRBV6-5 to TRBJ1-5, with no clear D. The CDR3 covers 14 residues. The ends were cut back, 4 bases at V and 0 bases at J, with 7 bases in the middle. Per germline, CDR1 MNHEY and CDR2 SVGAGI. In nucleotides, the CDR3 is TGTGCCAGCAGTTCCCCCTATAGCAATCAGCCCCAGCATTTT. Its protein is CASSSPYSNQPQHF.

This clone was found once. The chain employs TRBV5-1 and TRBJ2-3; the match to TRBD2 covers 11 bases. The junction had 14 bases not matched to a gene; V was cut back by 3 bases and J by 5 bases. The germline gives CDR1 SGHRS, CDR2 YFSETQ. This CDR3 comprises 18 residues. The CDR3 coding sequence is TGCGCCAGCAGCTCTAGACTAGCGGGATTCGTGGGATTAGATACGCAGTATTTT. Translated, it gives CASSSRLAGFVGLDTQYF.

V usage is TRBV5-4 and J usage is TRBJ2-7, with D perhaps TRBD1 or TRBD2 (5 bases each). CDR3 length: 17 residues. Germline CDR1 is SGHNT and CDR2 is YYREEE (reference sequence). V was trimmed by 1 base and J by 3 bases, leaving 20 bases between them. Written as DNA, the CDR3 is TGTGCCAGCAGCTTGTTTCCCCGCGGGCGCAGGGACTACGAGCAGTACTTC. Translating it yields CASSLFPRGRRDYEQYF.